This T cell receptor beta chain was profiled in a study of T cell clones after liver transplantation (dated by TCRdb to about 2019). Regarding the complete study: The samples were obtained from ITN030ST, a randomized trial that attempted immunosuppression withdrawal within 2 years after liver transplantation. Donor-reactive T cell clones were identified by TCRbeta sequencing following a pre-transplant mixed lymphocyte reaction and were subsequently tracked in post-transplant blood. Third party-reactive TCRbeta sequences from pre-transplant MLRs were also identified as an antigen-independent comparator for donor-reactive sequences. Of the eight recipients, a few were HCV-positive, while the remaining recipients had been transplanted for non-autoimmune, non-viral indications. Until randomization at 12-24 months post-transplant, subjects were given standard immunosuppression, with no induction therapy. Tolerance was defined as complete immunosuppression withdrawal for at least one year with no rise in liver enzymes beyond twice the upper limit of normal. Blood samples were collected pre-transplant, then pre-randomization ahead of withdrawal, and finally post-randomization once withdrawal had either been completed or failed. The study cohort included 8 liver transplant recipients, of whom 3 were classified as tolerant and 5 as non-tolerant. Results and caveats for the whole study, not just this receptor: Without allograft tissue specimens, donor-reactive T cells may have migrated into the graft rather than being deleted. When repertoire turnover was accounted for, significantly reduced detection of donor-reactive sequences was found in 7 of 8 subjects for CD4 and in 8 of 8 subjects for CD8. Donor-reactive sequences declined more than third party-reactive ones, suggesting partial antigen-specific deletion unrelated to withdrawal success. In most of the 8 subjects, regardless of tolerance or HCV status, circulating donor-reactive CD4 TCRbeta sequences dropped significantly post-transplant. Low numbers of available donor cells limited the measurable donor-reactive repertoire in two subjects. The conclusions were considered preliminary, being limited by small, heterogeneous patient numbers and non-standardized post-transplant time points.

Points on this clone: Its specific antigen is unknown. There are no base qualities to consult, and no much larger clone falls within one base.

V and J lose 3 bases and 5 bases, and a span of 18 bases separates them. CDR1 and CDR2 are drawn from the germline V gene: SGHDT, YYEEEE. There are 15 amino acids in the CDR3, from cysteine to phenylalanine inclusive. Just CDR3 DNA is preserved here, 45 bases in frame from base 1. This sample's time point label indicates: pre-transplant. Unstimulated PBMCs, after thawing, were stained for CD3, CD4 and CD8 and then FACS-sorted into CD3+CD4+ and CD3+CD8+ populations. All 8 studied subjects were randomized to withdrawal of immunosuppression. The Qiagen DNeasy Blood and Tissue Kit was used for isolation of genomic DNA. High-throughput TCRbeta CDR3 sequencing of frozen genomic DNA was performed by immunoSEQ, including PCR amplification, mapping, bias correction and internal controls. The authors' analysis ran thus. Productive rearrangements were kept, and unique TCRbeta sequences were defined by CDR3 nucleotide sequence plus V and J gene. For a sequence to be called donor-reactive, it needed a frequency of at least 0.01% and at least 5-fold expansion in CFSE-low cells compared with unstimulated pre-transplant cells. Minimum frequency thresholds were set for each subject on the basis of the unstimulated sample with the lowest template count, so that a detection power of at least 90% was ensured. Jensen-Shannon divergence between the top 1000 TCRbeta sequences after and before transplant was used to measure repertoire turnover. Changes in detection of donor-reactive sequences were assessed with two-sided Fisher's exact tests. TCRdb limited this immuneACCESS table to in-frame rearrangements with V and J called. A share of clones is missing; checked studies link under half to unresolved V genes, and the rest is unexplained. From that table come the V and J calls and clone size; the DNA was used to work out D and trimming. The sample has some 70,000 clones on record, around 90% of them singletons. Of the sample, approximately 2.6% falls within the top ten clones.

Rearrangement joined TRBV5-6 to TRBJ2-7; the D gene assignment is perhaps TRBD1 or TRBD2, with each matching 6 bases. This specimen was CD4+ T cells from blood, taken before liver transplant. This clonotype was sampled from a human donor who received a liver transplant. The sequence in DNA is TGTGCCAGCAGCTCTCTTTGGGGGGCCCCCCACGAGCAGTACTTC. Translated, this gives CASSSLWGAPHEQYF.